The 18 T cell receptor beta chains reported below all come from one sample, sequenced in a study of shared clonotypes between healthy human individuals. This table comes from immunoSEQ multiplex PCR, and its TCRdb copy is limited to in-frame clones, with some not included. Of 950,000 to 1,100,000 clones in the sample, approximately 72% were seen once. The specimen was memory CD4+ T cells sorted from blood. Subset in this sample: CD45RA-negative fraction. The origin of the receptors is a man aged 18 to 29 in good health.

The gene calls are TRBV9 and TRBJ2-1; TRBD2 is a possible D gene (6 bases). Germline V CDR1 and CDR2: SGDLS, YYNGEE. This CDR3 comprises 13 residues. V gave up 0 bases and J gave up 9 bases, with 10 bases separating them. CDR3 bases: TGTGCCAGCAGCGTAGAGGGAGCGGGTGAGCAGTTCTTC. Translation: CASSVEGAGEQFF. Full variable domain (remainder filled in from reference TRBV9 and TRBJ2-1): DSGVTQTPKHLITATGQRVTLRCSPRSGDLSVYWYQQSLDQGLQFLIQYYNGEERAKGNILERFSAQQFPDLHSELNLSSLELGDSALYFCASSVEGAGEQFFGPGTRLTVL.

V is TRBV6-5 and J is TRBJ2-5; TRBD1 aligns across 8 bases. Germline CDR1 and CDR2: MNHEY and SVGAGI. The CDR3 runs to 14 residues. The V segment lost 4 bases and the J segment 5 bases; nucleotides outside the gene matches: 6. The DNA of the CDR3 is TGTGCCAGCAGTTTAGGACAGGGTACGGAGACCCAGTACTTC. It encodes CASSLGQGTETQYF.

The J gene is TRBJ1-4, the V gene TRBV5-4, with 9 bases lining up with TRBD1. This CDR3 region has 14 residues. With V trimmed by 3 bases and J by 5 bases, 2 bases remained unmatched. CDR1 and CDR2 from the germline V gene are SGHNT and YYREEE (reference sequence). CDR3 loop: CASSSGTGNEKLFF. The CDR3 DNA reads TGTGCCAGCAGCTCCGGGACAGGGAATGAAAAACTGTTTTTT. The whole variable domain, remainder taken from reference TRBV5-4 and TRBJ1-4, is ETGVTQSPTHLIKTRGQQVTLRCSSQSGHNTVSWYQQALGQGPQFIFQYYREEENGRGNFPPRFSGLQFPNYSSELNVNALELDDSALYLCASSSGTGNEKLFFGSGTQLSVL.

CDR3 nucleotides: TGTGCCAGCAGTGAGCTTAGCCCGCGAGGTGGTCAGCCCCAGCATTTT. It specifies CASSELSPRGGQPQHF. The rearrangement links TRBV2 to TRBJ1-5; D is ambiguous. Germline lookup yields CDR1 SNHLY and CDR2 FYNNEI. This CDR3 has 16 amino acids. V lost 3 bases, J lost 6 bases, and 18 bases lay in between.

This clone was observed a single time. This clone may be a read error of a much larger clone one base away. V usage is TRBV6-4 and J usage is TRBJ2-7; D is undetermined. This CDR3 comprises 10 residues. V dropped 3 bases and J dropped 7 bases, with 4 bases sitting between them. CDR1 is MRHNA, CDR2 SNTAGT, per germline. The CDR3 coding sequence is TGTGCCAGCAGTGAGAGGGAGCAGTACTTC. Translating gives CASSEREQYF.

Written as DNA, the CDR3 is TGTGCCAGCAGCCCATGGGCGGAGGACACCGGGGAGCTGTTTTTT. Translation: CASSPWAEDTGELFF. This chain connects TRBV7-2 to TRBJ2-2; weak D call: TRBD2 (5 bases). The ends were cut back, 5 bases at V and 3 bases at J, with 13 bases in the middle. CDR3 size: 15 residues. Germline V gene lookup returns CDR1 SGHTA and CDR2 FQGNSA.

This clone was picked up a small number of times. This chain connects TRBV9 to TRBJ1-6; TRBD1 aligns across 8 bases. V was clipped by 3 bases and J by 0 bases; unmatched bases: 11. The germline gives CDR1 SGDLS, CDR2 YYNGEE. The CDR3 is made up of 19 amino acids. CDR3 DNA sequence: TGTGCCAGCAGCGCGAGGGACAGGTTCCCGGGCTCCTATAATTCACCCCTCCACTTT. Translation: CASSARDRFPGSYNSPLHF.

This chain links TRBV21-1 with TRBJ1-2. TRBV21-1 is a pseudogene locus. The CDR3 covers 15 residues. Written as DNA, the CDR3 is TGTGCCAGCAGCAAGGACTGCGGACGGCCTGGAGGCTACACCTTC. Residues: CASSKDCGRPGGYTF.

This sequence joins TRBV5-4 and TRBJ2-3; TRBD2 matches at 8 bases. This CDR3 is 14 amino acids long. CDR1 is SGHNT and CDR2 is YYREEE in the germline V gene (reference sequence). V lost 3 bases and J lost 2; bases outside the gene matches: 2. The CDR3 is CASSSGLDTDTQYF. In DNA, the CDR3 is TGTGCCAGCAGCTCGGGACTAGACACAGATACGCAGTATTTT.

This sequence joins TRBV6-6 and TRBJ1-5, with D maybe TRBD1 (5 bases). The germline CDR1 and CDR2 sequences are MNHNY and SVGAGI (reference sequence). The CDR3 has 13 amino acids. V was shortened by 6 bases and J by 11 bases, with 17 bases between the two germline ends. This CDR3 is CASSPAAVGAQHF. CDR3 DNA sequence: TGTGCCAGCAGCCCCGCGGCTGTGGGGGCCCAGCATTTT.

The J gene is TRBJ2-5, the V gene TRBV25-1, with D uncertain. The V and J ends lost 3 bases and 4 bases respectively, with 9 bases between them. Germline V CDR1 and CDR2: MGHDK, SYGVNS. The CDR3 has 13 residues. CDR3 nucleotides: TGTGCCAGCAGTGACGGGTTGGGAGAGACCCAGTACTTC. It is translated as CASSDGLGETQYF.

This clone was seen just once. The V gene is TRBV7-6, the J gene TRBJ1-3; D unresolved. The CDR3 length is 15 residues. V lost 5 bases and J 0 bases, leaving 11 bases between the germline ends. Germline CDR1 and CDR2: SGHVS and FNYEAQ. The CDR3 reads CASSPSQSSGNTIYF. DNA for the CDR3: TGTGCCAGCAGCCCATCACAGAGCTCTGGAAACACCATATATTTT.

The gene calls are TRBV7-8 and TRBJ2-7; 13 bases agree with TRBD2. CDR1 is SGHVS, CDR2 FQNEAQ, per germline. Trimming removed 5 bases from V and 7 bases from J; junction bases left unmatched: 5. CDR3 size: 14 residues. The DNA of the CDR3 is TGTGCCAGCAGCACGAGACTAGCGGGAGGAGAGCAGTACTTC. It codes for CASSTRLAGGEQYF.

The V call is TRBV20-1, the J call TRBJ2-1; D might be TRBD2 (6 bases). The V gene's germline CDR1 is DFQATT and CDR2 SNEGSKA (reference sequence). Trimming removed 4 bases at V and 8 bases at J, with 6 bases between. The CDR3 has 10 amino acids. CDR3 region: CSATGDEQFF. The CDR3 nucleotides are TGCAGTGCTACGGGGGATGAGCAGTTCTTC.

The rearrangement links TRBV5-5 to TRBJ1-2; D gene uncertain. The CDR3 is made up of 13 amino acids. The germline V gene has CDR1 SGHKS and CDR2 YYEKEE (reference sequence). Trimming removed 0 bases at V and 4 bases at J, with 7 bases between. CDR3 protein: CASSLATFYGYTF. In nucleotides, the CDR3 is TGTGCCAGCAGCTTGGCCACCTTCTATGGCTACACCTTC.

The chain carries TRBV7-2 and TRBJ1-1; no clear D gene. CDR3 size: 15 residues. V lost 5 bases, J lost 4 bases, and 17 bases lay in between. Germline V CDR1 and CDR2: SGHTA, FQGNSA. The CDR3 reads CASSQDLGVGTEAFF. DNA for the CDR3: TGTGCCAGCAGCCAAGATCTTGGGGTGGGCACTGAAGCTTTCTTT. The full variable domain, with the rest looked up from reference TRBV7-2 and TRBJ1-1, is GAGVSQSPSNKVTEKGKDVELRCDPISGHTALYWYRQSLGQGLEFLIYFQGNSAPDKSGLPSDRFSAERTGGSVSTLTIQRTQQEDSAVYLCASSQDLGVGTEAFFGQGTRLTVV.

J is TRBJ1-1 and V is TRBV5-5; perhaps TRBD1 as D (5 bases). Germline lookup yields CDR1 SGHKS and CDR2 YYEKEE (reference sequence). The CDR3 has 13 residues. V lost 2 bases, J lost 2 bases, and 7 bases lay in between. The CDR3 bases are TGTGCCAGCAGCTTACAGGCAAACACTGAAGCTTTCTTT. Protein sequence: CASSLQANTEAFF.

The rearrangement uses TRBV2 and TRBJ1-2; unclear D gene. The V end was cut by 2 bases, the J end by 7 bases, with 8 bases between. Germline assignment: CDR1 SNHLY and CDR2 FYNNEI. This CDR3 contains 12 residues. This CDR3 is CASSETVFGYTF. Written as DNA, the CDR3 is TGTGCCAGCAGTGAAACCGTATTTGGCTACACCTTC.